The sequence of this T cell receptor (beta chain) was determined in a study of blood T cells in healthy people across ages. Between the trimmed V and J ends, which lost 5 bases and 4 bases, there was a span of 17 bases. This CDR3 comprises 15 residues. The authors ran a second PCR of roughly 7 to 11 cycles using a sample-barcoded 5' primer and a J-beta primer mix. Each cDNA molecule carried a tag from a template-switch adaptor that contained 12 random nucleotides. TCRdb independently ran MiXCR on the 5' RACE reads; one entry per CDR3 protein. The table has approximately 690,000 distinct CDR3 sequences, roughly three fifths seen once.

Sample: blood. The receptor was derived from a man aged 55 to 70 in good health. J is TRBJ1-2 and V is TRBV12-3 or TRBV12-4, with a tentative D call TRBD1 (5 bases). The CDR3 loop is CASSIRLRGSYGYTF. The CDR3 DNA reads TGTGCCAGCAGTATACGCCTTAGGGGAAGCTATGGCTACACCTTC.